The 16 T cell receptor beta chains in this list originate from one sample, sequenced in a study of blood T cell repertoires in COVID-19 (dated by TCRdb to the early 2020s). Libraries were prepared through the immunoSEQ multiplex PCR assay. This is the immuneACCESS table as TCRdb keeps it, with only in-frame sequences that have V and J called. A part of the clones is gone; compared with another copy, unresolved V genes explain less than half, and the rest is unexplained. This sample is represented by some 170,000 clones; about four fifths of them were singletons. The ten largest clones add up to 11% of the sample. The sample was peripheral blood. The receptors here all came from a man aged 55 to 70 with active or convalescent COVID-19.

The chain is built from TRBV25-1 and TRBJ1-6; D is possibly TRBD1 (6 bases). CDR3 size: 14 residues. Germline V gene lookup returns CDR1 MGHDK and CDR2 SYGVNS. V lost 1 base and J 10 bases, leaving 11 bases between the germline ends. CDR3 loop: CASSESLGHSPLHF. The CDR3 region has the DNA TGTGCCAGCAGTGAATCTCTGGGACACTCACCCCTCCACTTT.

This clone has just one count. This chain links TRBV7-9 with TRBJ1-1; 9 positions match TRBD1. The CDR3 consists of 16 residues. Trimming at V came to 1 base and at J to 10 bases, leaving 13 bases not matched to a gene. Germline-derived CDR1 and CDR2 are SEHNR and FQNEAQ (reference sequence). This chain's CDR3 is CASSLEGGTGKGVAFF. CDR3 nucleotide sequence: TGTGCCAGCAGCTTAGAAGGGGGGACAGGGAAGGGAGTAGCTTTCTTT.

This clone was detected only a few times. The V gene is TRBV7-9, the J gene TRBJ1-5; D call uncertain. The CDR3 runs 12 residues. V was clipped by 4 bases and J by 5 bases, with 6 bases between them. Germline V gene lookup returns CDR1 SEHNR and CDR2 FQNEAQ (reference sequence). Here the CDR3 reads CASSSDYQPQHF. The CDR3 DNA sequence: TGTGCCAGCAGCTCAGACTATCAGCCCCAGCATTTT.

V usage is TRBV6-5 and J usage is TRBJ2-6, with 8 bases that match TRBD1. The CDR3 totals 15 residues. The germline gives CDR1 MNHEY, CDR2 SVGAGI. The junction had 2 bases not matched to a gene; V was cut back by 7 bases and J by 0 bases. The CDR3 here is CASTGGSSGANVLTF. The CDR3 DNA follows: TGTGCCAGCACAGGGGGCAGCTCTGGGGCCAACGTCCTGACTTTC.

The chain links TRBV6-5 to TRBJ2-5; maybe TRBD1 (5 bases). Germline V gives CDR1 MNHEY, CDR2 SVGAGI. The CDR3 contains 14 residues. V was clipped by 6 bases and J by 4 bases, with 15 bases between them. The chain's CDR3 is CASSYRTQGETQYF. CDR3 DNA sequence: TGTGCCAGCAGCTACCGCACGCAGGGAGAGACCCAGTACTTC.

This clone was detected once. The rearrangement links TRBV25-1 to TRBJ2-4, with TRBD2 matching 7 bases. This CDR3 has 16 residues. The trim removed 7 bases at V and 9 bases at J, leaving 18 bases unmatched. Germline CDR1 reads MGHDK; CDR2 reads SYGVNS. In DNA form, the CDR3 reads TGTGCCAGCACTCGTTTGGCGGGAGATTTAACGGGCATTCAGTACTTC. Amino acids: CASTRLAGDLTGIQYF.

In the case of this clone: The same CDR3 is also encoded by other DNA sequences in this sample. The rearrangement uses TRBV18 and TRBJ2-7; 9 bases map to TRBD1. J lost 6 bases, V lost 3 bases, and 0 bases had no gene match. This CDR3 has 12 residues. In germline, CDR1 is KGHSH, CDR2 LQKENI. The CDR3 DNA sequence: TGTGCCAGCTCACCGGACAGGGGCGAGCAGTACTTC. Protein: CASSPDRGEQYF.

In its sample, this clone was seen once. The CDR3 protein is CASSYAGGQETQYF. In DNA form, the CDR3 reads TGTGCCAGCAGCTACGCCGGGGGCCAAGAGACCCAGTACTTC. The rearrangement links TRBV7-9 to TRBJ2-5, with D possibly matching TRBD2 (6 bases). The CDR3 contains 14 residues. CDR1 and CDR2 from the germline V gene are SEHNR and FQNEAQ (reference sequence). V lost 4 bases to trimming and J lost 1 base, with 10 bases between them.

The J gene is TRBJ2-7, the V gene TRBV5-6; TRBD1 matches 7 bases. With V trimmed by 3 bases and J by 6 bases, 12 bases remained unmatched. The CDR3 covers 15 residues. Germline lookup yields CDR1 SGHDT and CDR2 YYEEEE. The CDR3 region is CASSSGDRVTSEQYF. In DNA form, the CDR3 reads TGTGCCAGCAGCTCCGGGGACAGAGTCACTTCCGAGCAGTACTTC.

The chain uses TRBV29-1 and TRBJ2-3; D not resolved. Germline CDR1 reads SQVTM; CDR2 reads ANQGSEA. Trimming shortened V by 1 base and J by 4 bases, and 6 bases separated the two germline ends. The CDR3 loop spans 12 amino acids. In nucleotides, the CDR3 is TGCAGCGTTGAAGTCTCTGCAGATACGCAGTATTTT. This translates into CSVEVSADTQYF.

The J gene is TRBJ2-2, the V gene TRBV6-6; D call uncertain. Between the trimmed V and J ends, which lost 7 bases and 6 bases, there was a span of 6 bases. This CDR3 comprises 11 residues. Germline CDR1 MNHNY, CDR2 SVGAGI (reference sequence). The CDR3 loop reads CASTPAGELFF. CDR3 bases: TGTGCCAGCACCCCAGCCGGGGAGCTGTTTTTT.

The V call is TRBV7-9, the J call TRBJ2-7; TRBD2 matches 12 bases. CDR3 size: 18 residues. V gave up 2 bases and J gave up 7 bases; unmatched junction bases: 15. Germline CDR1 SEHNR, CDR2 FQNEAQ (reference sequence). The CDR3 DNA is TGTGCCAGCAGCTTACGAGGACCGGCTAGCGGGGGGGCCTGGGAGCAGTACTTC. Its translation is CASSLRGPASGGAWEQYF.

As concerns this clone: The identical CDR3 is also encoded by other nucleotide sequences in the sample. The CDR3 DNA follows: TGTGCCAGTAGCCGGGACAGCTATGGCTACACCTTC. Its translation is CASSRDSYGYTF. This chain connects TRBV19 to TRBJ1-2, with TRBD1 matching 7 bases. CDR3 length: 12 residues. The V and J ends lost 6 bases and 4 bases, in that order; junction bases with no gene match: 2. Germline V lookup: CDR1 LNHDA, CDR2 SQIVND (reference sequence).

In nucleotides, the CDR3 is TGTGCCAGCAGCTCAGGGGGACATATATTGGCTGAAGCTTTCTTT. Translation gives CASSSGGHILAEAFF. This rearrangement joins TRBV6-5 to TRBJ1-1, with 7 positions matching TRBD1. Germline V CDR1 and CDR2: MNHEY, SVGAGI. The CDR3 is 15 amino acids. Losses at the gene ends were 6 bases for V and 6 bases for J; bases not matched to a gene: 13.

This chain uses TRBV7-9 with TRBJ2-1; 9 nucleotides match TRBD1. CDR3 length equals 17 residues. Germline V CDR1 and CDR2: SEHNR, FQNEAQ (reference sequence). V shed 3 bases, J shed 6 bases, and the junction held 12 bases outside the gene matches. The DNA for the CDR3 is TGTGCCAGCAGCTTGCTGTCCGGACAGGGGAGAACCAATGAGCAGTTCTTC. Protein product: CASSLLSGQGRTNEQFF.

The rearrangement links TRBV7-9 to TRBJ2-5; D is unclear. Trimming left V 5 bases short and J 4 bases short, with 5 bases between. Germline V gene data show CDR1 as SEHNR and CDR2 as FQNEAQ (reference sequence). The length of the CDR3 is 11 residues. This CDR3 is CASSTVETQYF. Written as DNA, the CDR3 is TGTGCCAGCAGCACTGTAGAGACCCAGTACTTC.